A single sample gave rise to the 11 T cell receptor beta chains below, sequenced in a study of spatial heterogeneity in lung cancer. Time point here: blood at routine non-recurrence follow-up after resection. TCRdb re-called the 5' RACE reads through MiXCR, storing one row per CDR3 protein. The repertoire holds 45,000 to 50,000 distinct CDR3 sequences, approximately 12% seen once, with roughly a third in the top ten. The material was PBMCs, obtained at follow-up. The receptors derive from a male donor with early-stage non-small cell lung cancer.

The gene calls are TRBV2 and TRBJ2-7; 9 nucleotides align to TRBD2. The CDR3 length is 15 residues. V dropped 7 bases and J dropped 1; count of bases not matched to a gene: 8. Germline CDR1 reads SNHLY; CDR2 reads FYNNEI. In nucleotides, the CDR3 is TGTGCCAGCATTATAAGCGGGGGGCCATCCTACGAGCAGTACTTC. Translating gives CASIISGGPSYEQYF.

This clonotype was seen ten or more times. The V gene is TRBV12-3 or TRBV12-4, the J gene TRBJ2-2; the D gene could be TRBD1 or TRBD2 (5 bases each). The CDR3 totals 16 residues. V lost 5 bases, J lost 0 bases, and 13 bases lay in between. DNA for the CDR3: TGTGCCAGCAGTCGGACCGGGACCACGAACACCGGGGAGCTGTTTTTT. Its translation: CASSRTGTTNTGELFF.

This clonotype was recorded a few times. The chain has TRBV5-4 and TRBJ2-4; no clear D gene. The germline V gene has CDR1 SGHNT and CDR2 YYREEE (reference sequence). Deletions cut 0 bases from V and 0 bases from J, with 4 bases between. The CDR3 extends over 14 amino acids. CDR3 sequence: CASSLVGAKNIQYF. The CDR3 coding sequence is TGTGCCAGCAGCTTGGTCGGAGCCAAAAACATTCAGTACTTC.

The chain employs TRBV7-6 and TRBJ2-7, with TRBD2 as a possible D gene (6 bases). Germline CDR1 is SGHVS and CDR2 is FNYEAQ. The CDR3 has 13 amino acids. Trimming stripped 1 base from V and 6 bases from J, with 10 bases between. This CDR3 is CASSLDGGSEQYF. The CDR3 region has the DNA TGTGCCAGCAGCTTAGACGGAGGGAGCGAGCAGTACTTC.

In this sample, this clonotype turned up many times. The rearrangement uses TRBV11-2 and TRBJ2-3, with a possible D match to TRBD1 (5 bases). CDR3 size: 14 residues. V lost 0 bases and J 7 bases, leaving 11 bases between the germline ends. CDR1 and CDR2 from the germline V gene are SGHAT and FQNNGV. CDR3 residues: CASSLDFSGNTQYF. In nucleotides, the CDR3 is TGTGCCAGCAGCTTAGACTTTTCAGGGAATACGCAGTATTTT. The full variable domain, completed using reference TRBV11-2 and TRBJ2-3, is EAGVAQSPRYKIIEKRQSVAFWCNPISGHATLYWYQQILGQGPKLLIQFQNNGVVDDSQLPKDRFSAERLKGVDSTLKIQPAKLEDSAVYLCASSLDFSGNTQYFGPGTRLTVL.

This clonotype was seen at least ten times. The chain employs TRBV20-1 and TRBJ2-6; 7 bases are shared with TRBD1. V trimming: 7 bases; J trimming: 0 bases; junction bases outside the gene matches: 6. Germline values: CDR1 DFQATT, CDR2 SNEGSKA (reference sequence). The CDR3 consists of 15 residues. CDR3 nucleotide sequence: TGCAGTGTTGGGACAGATCTCTCTGGGGCCAACGTCCTGACTTTC. It yields the protein CSVGTDLSGANVLTF.

This clonotype was counted many times. The V gene is TRBV12-3 or TRBV12-4, the J gene TRBJ2-1; 8 bases align to TRBD2. V lost 7 bases and J lost 3; bases outside the gene matches: 14. The CDR3 loop spans 17 amino acids. The chain's CDR3 is CASTGSGGRPLYNEQFF. The CDR3 region has the DNA TGTGCCAGCACTGGTTCGGGCGGGAGGCCACTCTACAATGAGCAGTTCTTC.

This clonotype was counted at least ten times. The chain uses TRBV27 and TRBJ2-7; possibly TRBD2 for D (6 bases). The CDR3 spans 14 residues. Trimming left V 11 bases short and J 4 bases short, with 21 bases between. Germline V gene sequence: CDR1 MNHEY, CDR2 SMNVEV (reference sequence). The CDR3 bases are TGTGCCTGCCGAAGGGCAGGGACTCTGTACGAGCAGTACTTC. This encodes CACRRAGTLYEQYF.

The CDR3 DNA follows: TGTGCCAGCAGTGTGACTAGCGGGGATGAGCAGTTCTTC. Translating gives CASSVTSGDEQFF. The rearrangement links TRBV5-4 to TRBJ2-1; 11 nucleotides line up with TRBD2. J lost 8 bases, V lost 5 bases, and 3 bases had no gene match. Germline CDR1 SGHNT, CDR2 YYREEE (reference sequence). This CDR3 spans 13 amino acids.

The CDR3 sequence: CASSLGGRVDTQYF. The CDR3 DNA sequence: TGTGCCAGCAGCTTAGGCGGGAGGGTCGATACGCAGTATTTT. V gene TRBV7-3 combines with J gene TRBJ2-3, with 9 positions matching TRBD2. The V gene end was trimmed by 2 bases and the J gene end by 6 bases; junction bases not matched to a gene: 3. Looked up from germline, CDR1 is SGHTA and CDR2 is FQGTGA. The CDR3 spans 14 residues. Filled out from reference TRBV7-3 and TRBJ2-3, the complete variable domain reads GAGVSQTPSNKVTEKGKYVELRCDPISGHTALYWYRQSLGQGPEFLIYFQGTGAADDSGLPNDRFFAVRPEGSVSTLKIQRTERGDSAVYLCASSLGGRVDTQYFGPGTRLTVL.

The chain recombines TRBV5-1 with TRBJ1-4, with TRBD1 identical over 9 bases. CDR3 length: 16 amino acids. The trim removed 5 bases at V and 3 bases at J, leaving 8 bases unmatched. In germline, CDR1 is SGHRS, CDR2 YFSETQ. CDR3 coding DNA: TGCGCCAGCAGACCTGGGACAGGGTATGCTAATGAAAAACTGTTTTTT. Protein sequence: CASRPGTGYANEKLFF.